This T cell receptor beta chain was sequenced for a study of early T cells in non-severe SARS-CoV-2 infection. The V end lost 2 bases, the J end lost 2 bases, and 16 bases lay between the germline ends. The CDR3 spans 15 residues. Looked up from germline, CDR1 is DFQATT and CDR2 is SNEGSKA (reference sequence). In this sample, this clonotype turned up a few times. MiXCR, run by TCRdb on the 5' RACE reads, gives a single entry per CDR3 protein. The sample consists of 70,000 to 90,000 distinct CDR3 sequences, 15% of them appearing once. This TCR was recovered from an adult who was a healthcare worker with PCR-confirmed SARS-CoV-2 infection or an uninfected control (not recorded which). The specimen sequenced was whole blood. The V and J genes are TRBV20-1 and TRBJ2-7; D is possibly TRBD1 (6 bases). CDR3 in DNA: TGCAGTGCTAGAAGTCACTACCCAGGGGCCTACGAGCAGTACTTC. Amino acids: CSARSHYPGAYEQYF.